The 2 T cell receptor beta chains listed next were all sequenced from one sample in a study of T cell clonality in common variable immunodeficiency (dated by TCRdb to about 2015). Broad study findings and their caveats: Fewer deletions and N-nucleotide insertions were reportedly observed in CVID TCRbeta sequences, and highly modified clones with 13 or more V deletions were reportedly absent from CVID TCRbeta sequences.

These receptors' targets are unknown. The receptor library was made with the immunoSEQ multiplex PCR assay. The immuneACCESS repertoire file appears here via TCRdb, limited to in-frame rearrangements. These files lack a portion of the clones; in checked studies, under half of the deficit traces to unresolved V genes, and the cause of the others is not known. With under 35,000 clones recorded, this sample contains no clone counted only once. Approximately 5.4% of the sample goes to the ten largest clones. The sequencing input was peripheral blood mononuclear cells. The receptors come from a human donor with common variable immunodeficiency.

Worth noting for this clone: The read falls 3 residues short of the CDR3 end, and the missing part is taken from the germline J gene. The chain is built from TRBV2 and TRBJ1-1, with D possibly matching TRBD1 (5 bases). Germline-derived CDR1 and CDR2 are SNHLY and FYNNEI. The CDR3 is made up of 14 amino acids. V shed 6 bases and J shed 1 base, with 12 bases lying between them. The CDR3 bases that were read are TGTGCCAGCAGGGCAGGGTCATCGAACACTGAA. Encoded protein: CASRAGSSNTE. The whole CDR3 protein is CASRAGSSNTEAFF.

CDR3 DNA (partial): TGTGCCGGCGAAAGTGGACTCATGAGCTCCTACGAG. The encoded protein is CAGESGLMSSYE. From start to end, the CDR3 is CAGESGLMSSYEQYF. This chain connects TRBV5-4 to TRBJ2-7, with D possibly TRBD2 on 5 matching bases. Read coverage stops 3 residues before the CDR3 terminus; the germline J gene supplies the remainder. CDR1 is SGHNT, CDR2 YYREEE, per germline (reference sequence). V dropped 10 bases and J dropped 0 bases, with 20 bases sitting between them. This CDR3 has 15 amino acids.